These 27 T cell receptor beta chains share one sample of origin, sequenced in a study of cytomegalovirus exposure and HLA in healthy donors (dated by TCRdb to the late 2010s). Libraries were built with the immunoSEQ multiplex PCR assay. The multiplex PCR relied on a mix of 60 forward primers for TCR Vbeta segments and 13 reverse primers for TCR Jbeta segments. TCRdb re-hosts the immuneACCESS table, in-frame sequences only. Its copies lack some clones; in the studies checked, an unresolved V gene accounts for under half of them, and the cause for the rest is not known. This sample is represented by 200,000 to 250,000 clones; roughly 80% of them were singletons. About 3.1% of the sample belongs to the ten largest clones. Input material: PBMCs. The origin of the receptors is a man between 25 and 39 years old in good health and CMV-seronegative.

The V gene is TRBV4-1, the J gene TRBJ2-1; TRBD1 matches 7 bases. V shed 3 bases and J 6 bases; nucleotides not matched to a gene: 2. The germline V gene has CDR1 MGHRA and CDR2 YSYEKL. The CDR3 sequence is 13 residues long. CDR3 in amino acids: CASSQNRGNEQFF. CDR3 coding DNA: TGCGCCAGCAGCCAGAACAGGGGCAATGAGCAGTTCTTC.

This clone occurred a few times. The rearrangement links TRBV6-5 to TRBJ2-5; D gene uncertain. The CDR3 runs 10 residues. Germline V gives CDR1 MNHEY, CDR2 SVGAGI. V lost 7 bases, J lost 7 bases, and 7 bases lay in between. The DNA for the CDR3 is TGTGCCAGCATTAGAGGGACCCAGTACTTC. It translates to CASIRGTQYF.

This chain links TRBV14 with TRBJ2-1, with D maybe TRBD1 (5 bases). V lost 0 bases, J lost 6 bases, and 12 bases lay in between. The CDR3 is 15 amino acids. Germline CDR1 is SGHDN and CDR2 is FVKESK. The CDR3: CASSQEPQAFNEQFF. CDR3 coding DNA: TGTGCCAGCAGCCAAGAACCACAGGCCTTCAATGAGCAGTTCTTC.

V gene TRBV6-4 combines with J gene TRBJ1-3; TRBD1 might be the D (6 bases). The CDR3 extends over 14 amino acids. The germline gives CDR1 MRHNA, CDR2 SNTAGT. The V end was cut by 7 bases, the J end by 5 bases, with 15 bases between. CDR3 amino acids: CASNHRATRNTIYF. The CDR3, as DNA: TGTGCCAGCAATCACAGGGCGACCCGAAACACCATATATTTT.

The V call is TRBV4-1, the J call TRBJ1-6; no reliable D call. CDR1 and CDR2 (germline): MGHRA, YSYEKL. The CDR3 loop spans 17 amino acids. V was clipped by 0 bases and J by 11 bases, with 20 bases between them. The CDR3 reads CASSQDWLRASFTPLHF. The DNA of the CDR3 is TGCGCCAGCAGCCAAGATTGGCTGAGGGCGAGTTTTACACCCCTCCACTTT.

In DNA form, the CDR3 reads TGTGCCAGCAGCCCCGGACAGAGTGTATATGGCTACACCTTC. Translated: CASSPGQSVYGYTF. The V call is TRBV6-6, the J call TRBJ1-2, with D possibly being TRBD1 (6 bases). Germline CDR1 reads MNHNY; CDR2 reads SVGAGI (reference sequence). The V end lost 6 bases, the J end lost 5 bases, and 16 bases lay between the germline ends. The CDR3 contains 14 residues.

The chain uses TRBV11-2 and TRBJ2-7, with 9 nucleotides matching TRBD1. V was pared by 1 base and J by 6 bases, with 10 bases of the junction left unmatched. This CDR3 has 16 residues. Germline CDR1 SGHAT, CDR2 FQNNGV. CDR3 nucleotides: TGTGCCAGCAGCTTAGCTTCGCGACAGGGGGAGGTCGAGCAGTACTTC. Its protein product is CASSLASRQGEVEQYF.

The chain links TRBV20-1 to TRBJ1-2; no definite D call. V was shortened by 3 bases and J by 8 bases, with 10 bases between the two germline ends. The CDR3 contains 11 residues. Germline V gives CDR1 DFQATT, CDR2 SNEGSKA (reference sequence). The CDR3 region is CSARSGEGYTF. The CDR3 DNA is TGCAGTGCTAGGTCTGGGGAGGGCTACACCTTC.

The CDR3 loop is CASSFGTSRRRVGNEQFF. CDR3 nucleotide sequence: TGTGCCAGCAGCTTCGGGACTAGTAGGAGGAGAGTGGGCAATGAGCAGTTCTTC. The chain recombines TRBV7-2 with TRBJ2-1; 8 bases map to TRBD2. CDR3 length: 18 amino acids. The V gene end was trimmed by 3 bases and the J gene end by 6 bases; junction bases not matched to a gene: 16. In germline, CDR1 is SGHTA, CDR2 FQGNSA.

This sequence joins TRBV7-2 and TRBJ1-6; D remains unclear. Germline V gene sequence: CDR1 SGHTA, CDR2 FQGNSA. This CDR3 is built from 16 residues. The germline V and J ends were trimmed by 1 base and 0 bases, with 7 bases remaining between them. The CDR3 DNA sequence: TGTGCCAGCAGCTTAGAGAGCCGCTCCTATAATTCACCCCTCCACTTT. Its protein is CASSLESRSYNSPLHF.

The rearrangement joins TRBV5-5 to TRBJ1-2, with TRBD1 matching 7 bases. Germline lookup yields CDR1 SGHKS and CDR2 YYEKEE (reference sequence). The CDR3 loop spans 15 amino acids. The V gene end was trimmed by 5 bases and the J gene end by 6 bases; junction bases not matched to a gene: 13. The CDR3, as DNA: TGTGCCAGCAGACACACAGGGGAGGCATTCGATGGCTACACCTTC. Residues: CASRHTGEAFDGYTF.

The chain employs TRBV28 and TRBJ1-2, with TRBD1 identical over 9 bases. CDR1 MDHEN and CDR2 SYDVKM come from the germline V gene. After removal of 8 bases from V and 6 bases from J, the junction contained 16 bases not matched to a gene. The CDR3 consists of 16 residues. CDR3 sequence (DNA): TGTGCCAGCTCAGACGGGACAGGGAGAATCCGGGATGGCTACACCTTC. This gives the protein CASSDGTGRIRDGYTF.

The chain combines TRBV19 with TRBJ1-3, with D maybe TRBD1 (5 bases). The V end was cut by 2 bases, the J end by 3 bases, with 11 bases between. The length of the CDR3 is 15 residues. Germline CDR1 reads LNHDA; CDR2 reads SQIVND (reference sequence). The CDR3 region has the DNA TGTGCCAGTAGTATATTGGGGCATTATGGAAACACCATATATTTT. Translating it yields CASSILGHYGNTIYF.

V is TRBV15 and J is TRBJ2-5; D unresolved. Germline assignment: CDR1 LNHNV and CDR2 YYDKDF (reference sequence). CDR3 length equals 14 residues. The germline V and J ends were trimmed by 0 bases and 5 bases, with 10 bases remaining between them. CDR3 protein: CATSRDLVSETQYF. The CDR3 DNA sequence: TGTGCCACCAGCAGAGATCTAGTCTCTGAGACCCAGTACTTC. Based on the CDR3 plus reference TRBV15 and TRBJ2-5, the full variable domain is DAMVIQNPRYQVTQFGKPVTLSCSQTLNHNVMYWYQQKSSQAPKLLFHYYDKDFNNEADTPDNFQSRRPNTSFCFLDIRSPGLGDTAMYLCATSRDLVSETQYFGPGTRLLVL.

The chain combines TRBV28 with TRBJ1-3, with TRBD1 identical over 8 bases. V lost 8 bases to trimming and J lost 8 bases; unmatched junction nucleotides: 14. This CDR3 has 15 residues. Germline loops: CDR1 MDHEN, CDR2 SYDVKM. CDR3 DNA sequence: TGTGCCAGCCAACGGACAGGGTCCTTTTTAGACACCATATATTTT. This codes for CASQRTGSFLDTIYF.

The genes are TRBV10-3 and TRBJ2-7; TRBD1 matches at 9 bases. V was pared by 3 bases and J by 0 bases, with 3 bases of the junction left unmatched. This CDR3 is 15 amino acids long. CDR1 is ENHRY, CDR2 SYGVKD, per germline. CDR3 in DNA: TGTGCCATCAGTGATGGGACAGGGAGCTCCTACGAGCAGTACTTC. As protein: CAISDGTGSSYEQYF.

The rearrangement uses TRBV6-5 and TRBJ1-5, with 8 bases that match TRBD1. Germline V CDR1 and CDR2: MNHEY, SVGAGI. The CDR3 is 14 residues long. V was pared by 6 bases and J by 6 bases, with 7 bases of the junction left unmatched. CDR3 protein: CASSPGTGAQPQHF. The CDR3 nucleotides are TGTGCCAGCAGCCCTGGGACAGGAGCTCAGCCCCAGCATTTT.

This clone was found a few times. Sequence at one end of the junction differs from germline and may be a read error. The V gene is TRBV7-9, the J gene TRBJ1-3; 8 positions agree with TRBD1. The CDR3 is 16 residues long. Per germline, CDR1 SEHNR and CDR2 FQNEAQ (reference sequence). CDR3 protein: CSSSSTAGGGGNTIYF. Written as DNA, the CDR3 is TGTTCCAGCAGCAGTACGGCAGGGGGCGGTGGAAACACCATATATTTT. Supplemented by reference TRBV7-9 and TRBJ1-3, the full variable domain reads DTGVSQNPRHKITKRGQNVTFRCDPISEHNRLYWYRQTLGQGPEFLTYFQNEAQLEKSRLLSDRFSAERPKGSFSTLEIQRTEQGDSAMYLCSSSSTAGGGGNTIYFGEGSWLTVV.

CDR3 residues: CASSHTPGHRGTNEKLFF. The CDR3 DNA is TGTGCCAGCAGCCATACTCCAGGACATAGGGGAACTAATGAAAAACTGTTTTTT. V is TRBV7-9 and J is TRBJ1-4, with D possibly matching TRBD1 (5 bases). V lost 5 bases and J lost 1, with 20 bases in between. Germline V gene lookup returns CDR1 SEHNR and CDR2 FQNEAQ (reference sequence). This CDR3 is built from 18 residues. The whole variable domain, remainder taken from reference TRBV7-9 and TRBJ1-4, is DTGVSQNPRHKITKRGQNVTFRCDPISEHNRLYWYRQTLGQGPEFLTYFQNEAQLEKSRLLSDRFSAERPKGSFSTLEIQRTEQGDSAMYLCASSHTPGHRGTNEKLFFGSGTQLSVL.

This sequence joins TRBV9 and TRBJ2-2, with 7 bases fitting TRBD2. The junction had 7 bases not matched to a gene; V was cut back by 3 bases and J by 2 bases. CDR3 length equals 16 residues. Looked up from germline, CDR1 is SGDLS and CDR2 is YYNGEE. CDR3 loop: CASSGGLADNTGELFF. In nucleotides, the CDR3 is TGTGCCAGCAGCGGAGGGCTAGCGGACAACACCGGGGAGCTGTTTTTT.

This chain connects TRBV4-1 to TRBJ2-1; 7 nucleotides match TRBD2. Germline V lookup: CDR1 MGHRA, CDR2 YSYEKL. CDR3 length: 18 amino acids. V was pared by 2 bases and J by 3 bases, with 13 bases of the junction left unmatched. CDR3 sequence (DNA): TGCGCCAGCAGCCAATTCTTTCGGGGTGCGGGGGTCTACAATGAGCAGTTCTTC. Its translation is CASSQFFRGAGVYNEQFF.

The chain uses TRBV7-9 and TRBJ2-7; 7 bases fit TRBD1. After removal of 4 bases from V and 6 bases from J, the junction contained 9 bases not matched to a gene. Germline-derived CDR1 and CDR2 are SEHNR and FQNEAQ (reference sequence). The CDR3 is 14 amino acids. The CDR3 loop reads CASSSLTGAGEQYF. In nucleotides, the CDR3 is TGTGCCAGCAGCTCCCTTACAGGGGCCGGCGAGCAGTACTTC.

CDR3 in amino acids: CASNPGQEYSPLHF. As DNA, the CDR3 is TGTGCCAGCAACCCCGGACAGGAATATTCACCCCTCCACTTT. The V gene is TRBV28, the J gene TRBJ1-6, with 7 bases that match TRBD1. Unmatched junction bases numbered 8, after V lost 7 bases and J lost 8 bases. The CDR3 has 14 residues. Germline V gives CDR1 MDHEN, CDR2 SYDVKM.

This chain links TRBV9 with TRBJ2-5, with 7 bases identical to TRBD2. The CDR3 runs 16 residues. Germline CDR1 SGDLS, CDR2 YYNGEE. The V segment lost 4 bases and the J segment 4 bases; nucleotides outside the gene matches: 13. The CDR3 sequence: CASSLKGGTARETQYF. Here the CDR3 DNA reads TGTGCCAGCAGCCTTAAGGGAGGGACGGCCCGAGAGACCCAGTACTTC.

V gene TRBV4-1 combines with J gene TRBJ2-2; 10 bases align to TRBD2. CDR3 length: 16 residues. V trimming: 4 bases; J trimming: 4 bases; junction bases outside the gene matches: 6. The germline V gene encodes CDR1 MGHRA and CDR2 YSYEKL. CDR3 nucleotides: TGCGCCAGCAGCCCCAAAGGGACTAGCGTCACCGGGGAGCTGTTTTTT. Translating gives CASSPKGTSVTGELFF.

In its sample, this clone was seen a few times. The V and J genes are TRBV27 and TRBJ1-5; D is unresolved. There are 15 residues in the CDR3. Germline V gene lookup returns CDR1 MNHEY and CDR2 SMNVEV (reference sequence). With 6 bases removed from V and 9 bases from J, the gap between germline ends came to 21 bases. The CDR3 sequence: CASRPKSQSPGPQHF. DNA of the CDR3: TGTGCCAGCAGACCTAAGTCGCAATCTCCAGGGCCCCAGCATTTT.

CDR3 residues: CASSHDRGGQPQHF. CDR3 in DNA: TGTGCCAGCAGTCACGACAGGGGGGGTCAGCCCCAGCATTTT. The V call is TRBV6-6, the J call TRBJ1-5; 9 positions match TRBD1. V shed 5 bases, J shed 6 bases, and the junction held 5 bases outside the gene matches. Germline CDR1 MNHNY, CDR2 SVGAGI (reference sequence). This CDR3 region has 14 residues.